A single sample gave rise to the 6 T cell receptor beta chains below, sequenced in a study of naive and memory T cell subsets. Four PCR rounds used nested alpha and beta constant region primers plus the SP2 primer. TCRdb passed the UMI-ligation and nested PCR reads through MiXCR, listing each CDR3 protein once. The table lists about 2,000 distinct CDR3 sequences, roughly 4% of them singletons. Treatment of the sample: skin biopsy from saline-injected control site (resident skin T cells). Unsorted total RNA, roughly 1 to 1,100 ng, was DNase treated before reverse transcription. This sample comprised skin, obtained from a saline injection site in the skin. The origin of the receptors is an adult in good health.

The chain links TRBV28 to TRBJ2-2; no clear D. The CDR3 has 11 residues. Trimming took off 7 bases at V and 6 bases at J, with 6 bases between the two ends. Germline V gene data show CDR1 as MDHEN and CDR2 as SYDVKM. This chain's CDR3 is CASTPAGELFF. CDR3 DNA: TGTGCCAGCACCCCGGCCGGGGAGCTGTTTTTT. Combining the CDR3 with reference TRBV28 and TRBJ2-2 gives the whole variable domain DVKVTQSSRYLVKRTGEKVFLECVQDMDHENMFWYRQDPGLGLRLIYFSYDVKMKEKGDIPEGYSVSREKKERFSLILESASTNQTSMYLCASTPAGELFFGEGSRLTVL.

This clonotype is termed medium-sized. V usage is TRBV29-1 and J usage is TRBJ1-2; TRBD1 might be the D (5 bases). Germline-derived CDR1 and CDR2 are SQVTM and ANQGSEA. This CDR3 comprises 12 residues. The V gene lost 3 bases and the J gene lost 7 bases, with 12 bases spanning the gap. The DNA of the CDR3 is TGCAGCGTTGAGAAAGGGGTTGGTGGCTACACCTTC. It yields the protein CSVEKGVGGYTF.

By frequency in the sample, this clonotype is medium-sized (0.01 to 0.1%). V gene TRBV27 combines with J gene TRBJ2-7; 7 bases align to TRBD1. The CDR3 consists of 13 residues. The V gene end was trimmed by 6 bases and the J gene end by 5 bases; junction bases not matched to a gene: 7. CDR1 MNHEY and CDR2 SMNVEV come from the germline V gene (reference sequence). The CDR3 sequence: CASSHRGENEQYF. The CDR3, as DNA: TGTGCCAGCAGCCACAGGGGAGAGAACGAGCAGTACTTC.

In this sample, this clonotype is medium-sized. The rearrangement links TRBV7-9 to TRBJ2-1; 9 positions match TRBD2. The CDR3 is made up of 15 amino acids. Germline assignment: CDR1 SEHNR and CDR2 FQNEAQ (reference sequence). After removal of 8 bases from V and 2 bases from J, the junction contained 7 bases not matched to a gene. The CDR3 protein is CASGWLAGTYNEQFF. CDR3 nucleotides: TGTGCCAGCGGATGGCTAGCGGGGACCTACAATGAGCAGTTCTTC.

This clonotype ranks as medium-sized. The chain links TRBV20-1 to TRBJ1-6, with 7 bases identical to TRBD1. This CDR3 is built from 14 residues. CDR1 is DFQATT, CDR2 SNEGSKA, per germline (reference sequence). Unmatched junction bases numbered 4, after V lost 5 bases and J lost 3 bases. The CDR3 coding sequence is TGCAGTGCTGCCGGACAGGACTATAATTCACCCCTCCACTTT. The encoded protein is CSAAGQDYNSPLHF.

This clonotype was picked up a small number of times. V is TRBV6-5 and J is TRBJ1-2; 10 positions agree with TRBD1. The CDR3 contains 13 residues. Germline assignment: CDR1 MNHEY and CDR2 SVGAGI. V was clipped by 6 bases and J by 7 bases; unmatched bases: 5. The CDR3 here is CASRTGGGGGYTF. The CDR3 DNA follows: TGTGCCAGCAGGACAGGGGGCGGCGGTGGCTACACCTTC.